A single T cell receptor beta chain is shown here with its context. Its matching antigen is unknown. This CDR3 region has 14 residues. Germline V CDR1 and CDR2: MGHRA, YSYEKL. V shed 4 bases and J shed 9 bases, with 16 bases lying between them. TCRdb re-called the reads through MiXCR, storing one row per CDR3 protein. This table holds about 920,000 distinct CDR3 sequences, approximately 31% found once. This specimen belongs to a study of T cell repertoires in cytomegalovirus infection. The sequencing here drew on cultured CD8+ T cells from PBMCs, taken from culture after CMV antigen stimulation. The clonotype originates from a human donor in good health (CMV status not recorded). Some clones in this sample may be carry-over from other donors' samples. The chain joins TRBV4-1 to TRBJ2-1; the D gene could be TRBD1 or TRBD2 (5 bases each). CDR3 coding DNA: TGCGCCAGCAGCCCTGACAGAGGGGTCAGTGAGCAGTTCTTC. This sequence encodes CASSPDRGVSEQFF.